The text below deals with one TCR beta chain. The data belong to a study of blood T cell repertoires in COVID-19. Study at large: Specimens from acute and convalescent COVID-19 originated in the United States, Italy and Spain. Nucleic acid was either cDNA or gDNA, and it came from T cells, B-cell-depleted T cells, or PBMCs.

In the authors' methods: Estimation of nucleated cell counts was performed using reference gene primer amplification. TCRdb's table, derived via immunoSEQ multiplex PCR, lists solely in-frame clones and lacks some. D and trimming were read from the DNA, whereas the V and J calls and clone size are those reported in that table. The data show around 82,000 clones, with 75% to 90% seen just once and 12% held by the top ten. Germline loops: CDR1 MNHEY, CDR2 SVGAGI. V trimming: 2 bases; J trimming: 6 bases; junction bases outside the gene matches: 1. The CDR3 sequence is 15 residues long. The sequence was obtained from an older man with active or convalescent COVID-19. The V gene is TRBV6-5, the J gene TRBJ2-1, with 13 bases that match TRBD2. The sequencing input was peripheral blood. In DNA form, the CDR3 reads TGTGCCAGCAGTTACGGGACTAGCGGGGTCAATGAGCAGTTCTTC. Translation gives CASSYGTSGVNEQFF.